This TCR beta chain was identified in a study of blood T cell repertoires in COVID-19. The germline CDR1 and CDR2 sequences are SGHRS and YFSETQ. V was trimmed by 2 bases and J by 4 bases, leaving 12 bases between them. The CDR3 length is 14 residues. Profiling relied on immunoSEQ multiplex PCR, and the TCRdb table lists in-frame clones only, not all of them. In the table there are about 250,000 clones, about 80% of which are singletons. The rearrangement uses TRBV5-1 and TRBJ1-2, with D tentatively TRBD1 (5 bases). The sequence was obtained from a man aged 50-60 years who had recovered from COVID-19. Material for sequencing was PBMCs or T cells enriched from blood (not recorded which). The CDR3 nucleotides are TGCGCCAGCAGCTTAGACACAGGATCCTATGGCTACACCTTC. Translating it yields CASSLDTGSYGYTF. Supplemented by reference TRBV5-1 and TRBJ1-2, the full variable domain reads KAGVTQTPRYLIKTRGQQVTLSCSPISGHRSVSWYQQTPGQGLQFLFEYFSETQRNKGNFPGRFSGRQFSNSRSEMNVSTLELGDSALYLCASSLDTGSYGYTFGSGTRLTVV.